These T cell receptor beta chains were read from a single sample in a study of T cells in narcolepsy. Here immunoSEQ multiplex PCR was the method, and the copy in TCRdb shows in-frame clones only, minus some. The table lists some 30,000 clones, roughly 80% of them singletons. Sequencing used CD45RA- memory CD4+ T cells from PBMCs. The receptors come from a human donor with narcolepsy. CDR3s include the opening cysteine and the closing phenylalanine or tryptophan. Fields, in order: V gene, D gene, J gene, clone size, CDR3 protein, CDR3 DNA. D genes are given only for firm matches. Expanded clones get a size class; other rows say once, few or many, or leave the size out.

>TRBV14|TRBD2|TRBJ2-7|NA
CASSTRGAGEIYEQYF
TGTGCCAGCAGCACCCGAGGGGCGGGAGAGATCTACGAGCAGTACTTC
>TRBV19|NA|TRBJ2-2|NA
CASKSRQSTGELFF
TGTGCCAGTAAATCCCGACAGAGCACCGGGGAGCTGTTTTTT
>TRBV5-6|NA|TRBJ1-1|NA
CASSTGHTEAFF
TGTGCCAGCTCCACTGGGCACACTGAAGCTTTCTTT
>TRBV7-8|TRBD2|TRBJ2-7|NA
CASSLERDSYEQYF
TGTGCCAGCAGCTTAGAGCGGGATTCCTACGAGCAGTACTTC
>TRBV6-1|NA|TRBJ2-5|NA
CASSEGGAGETQYF
TGTGCCAGCAGTGAAGGGGGGGCCGGGGAGACCCAGTACTTC
>TRBV14|TRBD1|TRBJ1-2|NA
CASSPSTGTGRLGYTF
TGTGCCAGCAGCCCATCTACCGGGACAGGGCGTCTTGGCTACACCTTC
>TRBV7-8|NA|TRBJ1-3|NA
CASSPDRVYSGNTIYF
TGTGCCAGCAGCCCCGACAGAGTTTACTCTGGAAACACCATATATTTT
>TRBV7-9|NA|TRBJ1-6|NA
CASSSGRPNSPLHF
TGTGCCAGCAGCTCTGGACGGCCGAATTCACCCCTCCACTTT
>TRBV30|NA|TRBJ1-2|NA
CAWTKGPLGYTF
TGTGCCTGGACAAAAGGTCCGCTTGGCTACACCTTC
>TRBV15|NA|TRBJ2-7|NA
CATSRGRLVEQYF
TGTGCCACCAGCAGGGGGAGACTAGTGGAGCAGTACTTC
>TRBV9|NA|TRBJ1-3|NA
CASSVEPLAGLSGNTIYF
TGTGCCAGCAGCGTAGAACCGTTAGCAGGCCTCTCTGGAAACACCATATATTTT
>TRBV6-5|NA|TRBJ1-6|once
CASSSGQYNSPLHF
TGTGCCAGCAGCTCGGGCCAGTATAATTCACCCCTCCACTTT
>TRBV7-6|TRBD2|TRBJ2-1|NA
CASSPLAGGRNEQFF
TGTGCCAGCAGTCCTCTAGCGGGAGGACGCAATGAGCAGTTCTTC
>TRBV28|NA|TRBJ2-5|NA
CASSQGRRQTRKETQYF
TGTGCCAGCAGTCAAGGTCGGAGACAGACGAGGAAAGAGACCCAGTACTTC
>TRBV9|NA|TRBJ2-7|NA
CASSVDPATYEQYF
TGTGCCAGCAGCGTAGACCCGGCTACCTACGAGCAGTACTTC
>TRBV28|TRBD2|TRBJ2-5|NA
CASSGTSGNKETQYF
TGTGCCAGCAGTGGGACTAGCGGGAACAAAGAGACCCAGTACTTC
>TRBV11-3|TRBD1|TRBJ2-7|NA
CASSLGDRGPYEQYF
TGTGCCAGCAGCTTAGGGGACAGGGGACCCTACGAGCAGTACTTC
>TRBV5-1|TRBD2|TRBJ2-1|few
CASSPGLAGREQFF
TGCGCCAGCAGCCCGGGACTAGCGGGGCGGGAGCAGTTCTTC
>TRBV18|NA|TRBJ1-5|NA
CASSPQGWDSNQPQHF
TGTGCCAGCTCACCACAAGGGTGGGATAGCAATCAGCCCCAGCATTTT
>TRBV2|TRBD1|TRBJ2-7|NA
CASRQIGTVYEQYF
TGTGCCAGCAGACAAATCGGGACAGTTTACGAGCAGTACTTC
>TRBV2|TRBD1|TRBJ2-3|once
CASSGTGTDTQYF
TGTGCCAGCAGCGGGACAGGCACAGATACGCAGTATTTT
>TRBV5-4|NA|TRBJ1-5|NA
CASSLGLDSNQPQHF
TGTGCCAGCAGCTTGGGTTTGGATAGCAATCAGCCCCAGCATTTT
>TRBV6-1|TRBD1|TRBJ2-7|NA
CASSRTGQEVYEQYF
TGTGCCAGCAGTCGCACCGGACAGGAGGTCTACGAGCAGTACTTC
>TRBV9|NA|TRBJ2-1|NA
CASSVTGDWSYNEQFF
TGTGCCAGCAGCGTAACAGGGGACTGGTCCTACAATGAGCAGTTCTTC
>TRBV11-2|NA|TRBJ2-3|few
CASSQDIRGADTQYF
TGTGCCAGCAGCCAAGATATAAGGGGCGCAGATACGCAGTATTTT
>TRBV5-1|TRBD1|TRBJ2-2|once
CASSVGTGGTGELFF
TGCGCCAGCAGCGTAGGGACAGGGGGAACCGGGGAGCTGTTTTTT
>TRBV28|NA|TRBJ1-1|NA
CASSLLTASAFF
TGTGCCAGCAGTTTATTAACGGCCTCCGCTTTCTTT
>TRBV6-5|NA|TRBJ2-7|NA
CASSADRSYEQYF
TGTGCCAGCAGTGCGGACAGATCCTACGAGCAGTACTTC
>TRBV5-4|NA|TRBJ1-6|NA
CASSSLRGIVGSPLHF
TGTGCCAGCAGCTCGCTTCGGGGGATAGTGGGTTCACCCCTCCACTTT
>TRBV10-1|TRBD1|TRBJ1-1|NA
CASSGTGTGNTEAFF
TGCGCCAGCAGTGGGACTGGGACAGGGAACACTGAAGCTTTCTTT
>TRBV6-6|NA|TRBJ1-2|NA
CASSYSSYYGYTF
TGTGCCAGCAGTTACTCATCCTATTATGGCTACACCTTC
>TRBV2|NA|TRBJ1-4|once
CAILRGLGEKLFF
TGTGCCATTCTCCGGGGGTTGGGTGAAAAACTGTTTTTT
>TRBV9|NA|TRBJ1-1|NA
CASSVSSTGPNTEAFF
TGTGCCAGCAGCGTTTCGTCGACAGGCCCGAACACTGAAGCTTTCTTT
>TRBV5-4|NA|TRBJ1-2|NA
CASSFRTANYGYTF
TGTGCCAGCAGCTTCAGGACTGCTAACTATGGCTACACCTTC
>TRBV28|TRBD1|TRBJ2-7|NA
CASSFRGQGYEQYF
TGTGCCAGCAGTTTTCGCGGACAGGGCTACGAGCAGTACTTC
>TRBV11-2|NA|TRBJ2-7|once
CASSLAIGYEQYF
TGTGCCAGCAGCTTAGCGATAGGATACGAGCAGTACTTC
>TRBV5-5|NA|TRBJ1-3|NA
CASSDYRSRSGNTIYF
TGTGCCAGCAGCGATTACAGGTCACGCTCTGGAAACACCATATATTTT
>TRBV7-9|TRBD2|TRBJ2-1|NA
CASSLGIWTSGGDEQFF
TGTGCCAGCAGCTTGGGTATTTGGACTAGCGGGGGTGATGAGCAGTTCTTC
>TRBV18|NA|TRBJ2-5|NA
CATSEGQETQYF
TGTGCCACCTCAGAGGGCCAAGAGACCCAGTACTTC
>TRBV7-3|NA|TRBJ2-1|once
CASSLIRGYEQFF
TGTGCCAGCAGCCTGATTCGGGGCTATGAGCAGTTCTTC
>TRBV25-1|NA|TRBJ2-5|NA
CASRRGQSYQETQYF
TGTGCCAGCAGAAGAGGACAGTCGTACCAAGAGACCCAGTACTTC
>TRBV5-1|NA|TRBJ2-1|NA
CASSLEGLRSEQFF
TGCGCCAGCAGCTTGGAGGGACTCCGTTCCGAGCAGTTCTTC
>TRBV28|TRBD1|TRBJ2-1|NA
CASKTGGADNEQFF
TGTGCCAGCAAAACAGGGGGCGCAGACAATGAGCAGTTCTTC
>TRBV7-6|NA|TRBJ2-7|NA
CASSPRPRGGKAYEQYF
TGTGCCAGCAGCCCACGCCCAAGGGGGGGAAAAGCCTACGAGCAGTACTTC
>TRBV7-9|TRBD1|TRBJ1-4|NA
CASSLQQGQGEKLFF
TGTGCCAGCAGCTTACAACAGGGGCAGGGGGAAAAACTGTTTTTT
>TRBV29-1|NA|TRBJ1-1|NA
CSVERQQNTEAFF
TGCAGCGTTGAAAGGCAGCAGAACACTGAAGCTTTCTTT
>TRBV27|NA|TRBJ1-2|NA
CATTSTGGVYGYTF
TGTGCCACCACCTCAACAGGAGGGGTCTATGGCTACACCTTC
>TRBV28|NA|TRBJ2-1|few
CASSLITSYNEQFF
TGTGCCAGCAGTTTAATTACGTCCTACAATGAGCAGTTCTTC
>TRBV28|TRBD2|TRBJ2-7|NA
CASSSGLAGGSASEQYF
TGTGCCAGCAGTTCTGGACTAGCGGGAGGATCCGCGTCCGAGCAGTACTTC
>TRBV29-1|TRBD1|TRBJ2-7|NA
CSVSQGATLYEQYF
TGCAGCGTTTCCCAGGGGGCAACCCTCTACGAGCAGTACTTC
>TRBV28|NA|TRBJ1-1|NA
CASRTTTGGLKAFF
TGTGCCAGCAGAACCACGACCGGGGGGTTAAAAGCTTTCTTT
>TRBV6-1|NA|TRBJ2-7|few
CASSESVSLAYEQYF
TGTGCCAGCAGTGAATCGGTTTCATTAGCCTACGAGCAGTACTTC
>TRBV28|NA|TRBJ1-5|NA
CASSGHLSNQPQHF
TGTGCCAGCAGTGGGCATCTTAGCAATCAGCCCCAGCATTTT
>TRBV5-1|NA|TRBJ2-3|NA
CASSFSGERTDTQYF
TGCGCCAGCAGCTTCTCAGGGGAAAGGACAGATACGCAGTATTTT
>TRBV10-3|NA|TRBJ2-3|NA
CAISGGEPPDTQYF
TGTGCCATCAGTGGGGGGGAACCCCCAGATACGCAGTATTTT
>TRBV2|NA|TRBJ1-5|NA
CASRVTGNSNQPQHF
TGTGCCAGCAGGGTAACAGGGAATAGCAATCAGCCCCAGCATTTT